Below, 29 T cell receptor beta chains from the same sample are listed, as sequenced in a study of T cell repertoires in cytomegalovirus infection. The antigens for these receptors are not known. TCRdb reprocessed the reads with MiXCR, giving one entry per CDR3 protein. The data show a few hundred thousand distinct CDR3 sequences, around a quarter seen once. The sequences come from cultured PBMCs, collected from culture after CMV antigen stimulation. The receptor set was obtained from a human donor in good health (CMV status not recorded). Some clones in this sample may be carry-over from other donors' samples.

This clonotype has just one count. This chain connects TRBV20-1 to TRBJ2-1; D remains unclear. There are 12 residues in the CDR3. V was cut by 7 bases and J by 7 bases, with 14 bases left in between. Germline-derived CDR1 and CDR2 are DFQATT and SNEGSKA (reference sequence). The CDR3 DNA sequence: TGCAGTGTCCACAGCCCAGCAAATGAGCAGTTCTTC. Its translation is CSVHSPANEQFF.

This clonotype was recorded at least ten times. The rearrangement joins TRBV7-8 to TRBJ2-5, with D hard to call. This CDR3 contains 17 residues. Germline lookup yields CDR1 SGHVS and CDR2 FQNEAQ. V was shortened by 0 bases and J by 4 bases, with 18 bases between the two germline ends. This chain's CDR3 is CASSLAPPRWGRETQYF. The CDR3 region has the DNA TGTGCCAGCAGCTTAGCCCCCCCGCGGTGGGGTCGAGAGACCCAGTACTTC. Full variable domain (missing parts from reference TRBV7-8 and TRBJ2-5): GAGVSQSPRYKVAKRGQDVALRCDPISGHVSLFWYQQALGQGPEFLTYFQNEAQLDKSGLPSDRFFAERPEGSVSTLKIQRTQQEDSAVYLCASSLAPPRWGRETQYFGPGTRLLVL.

This CDR3 is CASSYHRGFIEKLFF. CDR3 DNA: TGTGCCAGCAGTTATCACAGGGGATTTATTGAAAAACTGTTTTTT. V gene TRBV6-1 combines with J gene TRBJ1-4, with 7 bases lining up with TRBD1. The junction had 10 bases not matched to a gene; V was cut back by 5 bases and J by 7 bases. There are 15 residues in the CDR3. CDR1 is MNHNS, CDR2 SASEGT, per germline.

CDR3 bases: TGTGCCAGCAGCTACGTCCTAGCGGGGGCCTACACAGATACGCAGTATTTT. This translates into CASSYVLAGAYTDTQYF. The rearrangement uses TRBV6-2 or TRBV6-3 and TRBJ2-3, with TRBD2 matching over 10 bases. There are 17 residues in the CDR3. Per germline, CDR1 MNHEY and CDR2 SVGEGT. After removal of 6 bases from V and 2 bases from J, the junction contained 11 bases not matched to a gene.

V usage is TRBV19 and J usage is TRBJ1-5, with 10 bases aligning to TRBD1. With V trimmed by 7 bases and J by 7 bases, 4 bases remained unmatched. Germline CDR1 and CDR2: LNHDA and SQIVND (reference sequence). The CDR3 loop spans 13 amino acids. DNA of the CDR3: TGTGCCAGTAAGGGACAGGGGATACAGCCCCAGCATTTT. This translates into CASKGQGIQPQHF.

This clonotype came up a few times. This chain connects TRBV12-3 or TRBV12-4 to TRBJ1-6; a possible D gene is TRBD1 (6 bases). The CDR3 is 14 residues long. V lost 6 bases and J lost 10, with 16 bases in between. The CDR3 DNA follows: TGTGCCAGCAGGCCCGGGACAACCCTCTCACCCCTCCACTTT. Its protein is CASRPGTTLSPLHF.

This clonotype was recorded many times. The chain carries TRBV7-6 and TRBJ1-6, with 7 bases fitting TRBD1. V was pared by 4 bases and J by 7 bases, with 10 bases of the junction left unmatched. CDR1 and CDR2 (germline): SGHVS, FNYEAQ. This CDR3 has 16 amino acids. The CDR3 region has the DNA TGTGCCAGCAGCTCACTCAGACAGGGTGTAAATTCACCCCTCCACTTT. As protein: CASSSLRQGVNSPLHF.

This clonotype was counted at least ten times. CDR3 region: CASIPGLAGVGEQFF. DNA for the CDR3: TGTGCCAGCATCCCGGGACTAGCGGGAGTCGGTGAGCAGTTCTTC. The rearrangement joins TRBV7-2 to TRBJ2-1; 14 bases fit TRBD2. V trimming: 7 bases; J trimming: 9 bases; junction bases outside the gene matches: 8. CDR1 SGHTA and CDR2 FQGNSA come from the germline V gene. The CDR3 sequence is 15 residues long.

This clonotype appeared a few times. The rearrangement joins TRBV19 to TRBJ1-5; maybe TRBD1 (6 bases). V was clipped by 5 bases and J by 5 bases, with 16 bases between them. The CDR3 has 15 residues. CDR1 and CDR2 (germline): LNHDA, SQIVND (reference sequence). CDR3 nucleotides: TGTGCCAGTAGTCCTTTGACAGGAGGTTATCAGCCCCAGCATTTT. Encoded protein: CASSPLTGGYQPQHF.

This sequence joins TRBV7-2 and TRBJ2-3; 7 bases line up with TRBD2. Germline V gene sequence: CDR1 SGHTA, CDR2 FQGNSA. With V trimmed by 6 bases and J by 9 bases, 18 bases remained unmatched. This CDR3 comprises 16 residues. The CDR3 nucleotides are TGTGCCAGCAGACGCGTAGGGGAGGGCCTGAGGGGAACGCAGTATTTT. Residues: CASRRVGEGLRGTQYF.

This clonotype has only a few counts. The rearrangement joins TRBV4-1 to TRBJ2-5; TRBD1 aligns across 7 bases. V shed 0 bases and J 4 bases; nucleotides not matched to a gene: 11. The CDR3 is 17 amino acids. Germline CDR1 and CDR2: MGHRA and YSYEKL. As DNA, the CDR3 is TGCGCCAGCAGCCAAGACCAGACAGGGCCGGGTTTAGAGACCCAGTACTTC. This gives the protein CASSQDQTGPGLETQYF.

The V gene is TRBV24-1, the J gene TRBJ2-1, with TRBD2 matching 9 bases. Trimming took 10 bases from V and 4 from J; bases not matched to a gene: 10. The CDR3 has 15 amino acids. Germline CDR1 KGHDR, CDR2 SFDVKD. Written as DNA, the CDR3 is TGTGCCACTTCCCGCGCTAGCGGGACTTACAATGAGCAGTTCTTC. It specifies CATSRASGTYNEQFF.

This clonotype was seen more than once but under ten times. V is TRBV7-9 and J is TRBJ1-2; D is ambiguous. The CDR3 covers 13 residues. The V gene lost 5 bases and the J gene lost 4 bases, with 11 bases spanning the gap. Per germline, CDR1 SEHNR and CDR2 FQNEAQ (reference sequence). CDR3 sequence reads: CASSHQELYGYTF. The CDR3 DNA reads as TGTGCCAGCAGCCATCAGGAACTCTATGGCTACACCTTC.

V gene TRBV7-9 combines with J gene TRBJ2-7; TRBD1 matches 10 bases. After removal of 6 bases from V and 6 bases from J, the junction contained 8 bases not matched to a gene. The germline V gene has CDR1 SEHNR and CDR2 FQNEAQ (reference sequence). The length of the CDR3 is 14 residues. The CDR3 here is CASRPSTGGVEQYF. The CDR3 coding sequence is TGTGCCAGCAGACCCTCGACAGGGGGCGTCGAGCAGTACTTC.

The table lists this clonotype with a few counts. The chain recombines TRBV12-3 or TRBV12-4 with TRBJ2-2; D uncertain. Trimming removed 6 bases at V and 1 base at J, with 12 bases between. The CDR3 runs 15 residues. The CDR3 bases are TGTGCCAGCAGGTACTCCGATATGAACACCGGGGAGCTGTTTTTT. Translating gives CASRYSDMNTGELFF.

A few counts support this clonotype. CDR3 in amino acids: CASSPRAGTPSDTQYF. DNA for the CDR3: TGTGCCAGCAGCCCCCGAGCAGGGACACCATCAGATACGCAGTATTTT. V and J are TRBV7-8 and TRBJ2-3, with D perhaps TRBD1 (6 bases). The germline gives CDR1 SGHVS, CDR2 FQNEAQ. The V end lost 5 bases, the J end lost 4 bases, and 19 bases lay between the germline ends. The CDR3 loop spans 16 amino acids.

This clonotype has a handful of counts. The J gene is TRBJ2-1, the V gene TRBV5-1; 10 nucleotides line up with TRBD2. This CDR3 is 19 amino acids long. CDR1 is SGHRS, CDR2 YFSETQ, per germline. Trimming removed 0 bases from V and 10 bases from J; junction bases left unmatched: 19. DNA of the CDR3: TGCGCCAGCAGCTTGGTTCCGGGGCTAGCGGGAGCGGGAGGATTAGAGCAGTTCTTC. Translating gives CASSLVPGLAGAGGLEQFF.

This clonotype was recorded only once. The rearrangement joins TRBV20-1 to TRBJ1-4, with 7 positions matching TRBD1. In germline, CDR1 is DFQATT, CDR2 SNEGSKA (reference sequence). The CDR3 covers 14 residues. V dropped 5 bases and J dropped 5; count of bases not matched to a gene: 8. The CDR3 region has the DNA TGCAGTGCTTCAGACAGGGTTGCCAATGAAAAACTGTTTTTT. Amino acids: CSASDRVANEKLFF.

The chain joins TRBV5-1 to TRBJ2-6; 7 nucleotides align to TRBD1. The CDR3 contains 17 residues. Germline V lookup: CDR1 SGHRS, CDR2 YFSETQ. The V gene end was trimmed by 4 bases and the J gene end by 0 bases; junction bases not matched to a gene: 7. Here the CDR3 reads CASSERQGLSGANVLTF. The CDR3 DNA sequence: TGCGCCAGCAGCGAGCGACAGGGCCTCTCTGGGGCCAACGTCCTGACTTTC.

This clonotype turned up a few times. V usage is TRBV7-2 and J usage is TRBJ1-1, with D maybe TRBD1 (6 bases). Germline CDR1 SGHTA, CDR2 FQGNSA. CDR3 length: 17 amino acids. The ends were cut back, 5 bases at V and 1 base at J, with 20 bases in the middle. The CDR3 region is CASSRAGAQGANTEAFF. CDR3 nucleotide sequence: TGTGCCAGCAGCCGCGCGGGGGCACAGGGTGCGAACACTGAAGCTTTCTTT.

A few counts support this clonotype. V gene TRBV18 combines with J gene TRBJ2-5; TRBD1 matches 8 bases. The CDR3 has 13 amino acids. V lost 6 bases to trimming and J lost 4 bases; unmatched junction nucleotides: 4. CDR1 and CDR2 from the germline V gene are KGHSH and LQKENI. For the CDR3, the DNA is TGTGCCAGCTCCAGGGGGCATGGAGAGACCCAGTACTTC. Translated: CASSRGHGETQYF.

This clonotype has ten or more counts. The gene calls are TRBV6-1 and TRBJ2-7; possible D gene TRBD2, 6 bases. CDR1 is MNHNS, CDR2 SASEGT, per germline. V was cut by 5 bases and J by 6 bases, with 8 bases left in between. This CDR3 has 11 amino acids. The DNA of the CDR3 is TGTGCCAGCAGTAGCGGGTTCGAGCAGTACGTC. This sequence encodes CASSSGFEQYV.

The J gene is TRBJ2-3, the V gene TRBV12-3 or TRBV12-4, with D tentatively TRBD2 (6 bases). Deletions cut 3 bases from V and 3 bases from J, with 16 bases between. This CDR3 has 16 residues. The DNA for the CDR3 is TGTGCCAGCAGTTTGGGGGGAGCGGTCGTAACAGATACGCAGTATTTT. It encodes CASSLGGAVVTDTQYF.

The rearrangement uses TRBV7-9 and TRBJ2-3; D may be TRBD1 (6 bases). Trimming removed 4 bases from V and 2 bases from J, with 13 bases in between. Germline V gene data show CDR1 as SEHNR and CDR2 as FQNEAQ (reference sequence). This CDR3 region has 15 residues. In nucleotides, the CDR3 is TGTGCCAGCAGCTCCTTGGACAGCGACACAGATACGCAGTATTTT. Protein product: CASSSLDSDTDTQYF.

This clonotype occurred a few times. The chain combines TRBV4-2 with TRBJ2-7; TRBD2 aligns across 13 bases. This CDR3 contains 18 residues. V was pared by 0 bases and J by 4 bases, with 9 bases of the junction left unmatched. In germline, CDR1 is LGHNA, CDR2 YNFKEQ. CDR3 nucleotides: TGTGCCAGCAGCCAAGACCTCGGGACTAGCGGGACTTTGTACGAGCAGTACTTC. Protein product: CASSQDLGTSGTLYEQYF.

This clonotype was counted a few times. This rearrangement joins TRBV18 to TRBJ2-1; TRBD2 aligns across 8 bases. This CDR3 has 18 amino acids. Germline lookup yields CDR1 KGHSH and CDR2 LQKENI. Unmatched junction bases numbered 13, after V lost 2 bases and J lost 4 bases. CDR3: CASSPGLWGLAGYNEQFF. The CDR3 DNA reads as TGTGCCAGCTCACCAGGACTGTGGGGGCTAGCGGGTTACAATGAGCAGTTCTTC.

This sequence joins TRBV11-3 and TRBJ2-1; D is ambiguous. This CDR3 is built from 20 residues. Germline V gives CDR1 SGHNT, CDR2 YENEEA. V gave up 1 base and J gave up 10 bases, with 32 bases separating them. The CDR3 nucleotides read TGTGCCAGCAGCTTAGTTATTGCGGCCGCCTCCGAAAAATCCGACTCCGAGCAGTTCTTC. Its protein product is CASSLVIAAASEKSDSEQFF.

This clonotype occurred a few times. The chain is built from TRBV7-8 and TRBJ2-2, with TRBD2 as a possible D gene (5 bases). The CDR3 totals 16 residues. Trimming left V 5 bases short and J 1 base short, with 14 bases between. Germline assignment: CDR1 SGHVS and CDR2 FQNEAQ. CDR3: CASSLRSGGNTGELFF. DNA of the CDR3: TGTGCCAGCAGCCTAAGAAGCGGAGGGAACACCGGGGAGCTGTTTTTT.

This clonotype was seen more than once but under ten times. The chain's CDR3 is CASTLASGSTDTQYF. The CDR3 coding sequence is TGTGCCAGTACCCTGGCTAGCGGGAGCACAGATACGCAGTATTTT. The V call is TRBV19, the J call TRBJ2-3; TRBD2 agrees at 8 bases. J lost 0 bases, V lost 7 bases, and 6 bases had no gene match. The length of the CDR3 is 15 residues. CDR1 LNHDA and CDR2 SQIVND come from the germline V gene (reference sequence).